This TCR beta chain was obtained from a study of monozygotic twins with inflammatory bowel disease. Findings and limits, study-wide: IBD patients displayed reduced TCRbeta diversity (inverse Simpson) when set against healthy co-twins. No detectable difference in repertoire similarity separated concordant from discordant twins, possibly as a result of limited power.

Two nested PCRs, about 16 and 10 cycles, amplified TCRalpha and TCRbeta cDNA. With the 5' RACE reads reprocessed, TCRdb shows one record per CDR3 protein and no DNA. The table for this sample gives fewer than 550,000 distinct CDR3 sequences. A note on this clonotype: Its target is unknown.

Germline-derived CDR1 and CDR2 are SGHRS and YFSETQ. There are 16 residues in the CDR3. The chain uses TRBV5-1 and TRBJ2-2; the D call of TRBD2 rests on TCRdb alone, since no DNA is present to check it. The sample comprised blood. The origin of this receptor is a human donor with ulcerative colitis or Crohn's disease, or a healthy co-twin of an affected twin (not recorded which). The CDR3 sequence is CASSFLAGASTGELFF.